This T cell receptor (beta chain) was sequenced during a study of cytomegalovirus exposure and HLA in healthy donors. Study-level results: The study recorded more than 150 TCR beta chains that were cytomegalovirus-associated.

Trimming shortened V by 5 bases and J by 2 bases, and 19 bases separated the two germline ends. Per germline, CDR1 MGHRA and CDR2 YSYEKL. There are 16 residues in the CDR3. Concerning this clone itself: The antigen remains unidentified.

The method was immunoSEQ multiplex PCR; TCRdb's version includes in-frame clones alone and lacks a portion of them. The sample yields more than 140,000 clones, about 88% seen once. The TCR originated in a woman younger than 35 in good health and CMV-seropositive. This chain joins TRBV4-1 and TRBJ2-7, with a possible D match to TRBD1 (5 bases). The specimen was PBMCs. In nucleotides, the CDR3 is TGCGCCAGCAGCGCCCTAGAGGTCCAGGGCACCTACGAGCAGTACTTC. It specifies CASSALEVQGTYEQYF.